This T cell receptor (beta chain) comes out of a study of post-analysis software for immune sequencing data (dated by TCRdb to 2014 to 2015). Notes on the research overall: Relapsing-remitting, secondary progressive and progressive-relapsing multiple sclerosis were recorded as disease courses, and subtype annotation was lacking for some patients. The patient repertoires were compared against approximately twelve previously published healthy control repertoires obtained from donors aged 6 to 25 years. A subset of samples was prepared in parallel using single-end sample barcoding, then pooled and co-amplified after Illumina adapter ligation. What the authors observed across the whole study: Direct clustering with F measure showed strong co-clustering of samples prepared in the same batch, prompting a batch-effect correction. Compared with controls, multiple sclerosis patients had significantly lower normalized Chao1 diversity, a finding suggesting substantial peripheral T-cell clonal expansion. Significantly higher frequencies in patients than in controls were found for about 5 TRBV segments, including TRBV5-6, TRBV5-1 and TRBV20-1. The multiple sclerosis patient group was slightly younger than the control group.

To demonstrate the VDJtools post-analysis software, the study profiled TCR beta repertoires from the peripheral blood of about 13 young patients with multiple sclerosis. The patients with multiple sclerosis were children and adolescents between roughly 6 and 17 years of age. The germline V gene (reference sequence) gives CDR1 as DFQATT and CDR2 as SNEGSKA. The CDR3 starts with the cysteine, ends with the phenylalanine, and has 15 residues. Just CDR3 DNA is preserved here, 45 bases in frame from base 1. The junction shows trimming of 1 base on V and 5 bases on J, plus 15 bases between the germline ends. The method behind the library was PCR. This sample was sequenced with an Illumina HiSeq 2500. To reduce PCR and sequencing biases, unique molecular identifiers were incorporated into the TCR beta cDNA libraries. Per 1 to 10 million input T cells, some 500,000 cDNA molecules were obtained, such that each molecule approximated one T cell. The patient libraries were prepared and sequenced with the same protocol used for the earlier healthy control dataset. Within a given batch, samples were prepared together, multiplexed and sequenced on the same HiSeq lane. Processing in the source paper ran as follows. Raw barcoded reads were processed with MIGEC, discarding single-read molecular identifier groups before consensus assembly and CDR3 extraction. Clonotype tables were post-analysed with VDJtools, normalizing diversity by down-sampling all datasets to the smallest sample size. In repertoire overlap clustering, CDR3 amino acid sequences, but not nucleotide sequences, were matched to correct batch-related cross-sample contamination. The public reads were reprocessed in TCRdb via fastp at Q25 and MiXCR, keeping in-frame beta chains. For every CDR3 protein sequence, its rows merge into one entry that carries the most common genes and DNA. What appears here as the V and J calls and clone size reflects TCRdb's work, not the paper's. The sample table records about 500,000 distinct CDR3 sequences; less than 45% of these occur just once. The top ten clones comprise around an eighth of the sample.

Details on this clonotype: Its antigen is currently not known. The record has no base qualities; no much larger clone is one base away.

Sequencing was done on a sample of blood. The clonotype originates from a girl aged 5-17 years with multiple sclerosis. The rearranged segments are TRBV20-1 and TRBJ2-1; the D segment cannot be called with confidence. The nucleotide sequence is given as TGCAGTGCTAGAGGCCTTGATCCCAACCACAATGAGCAGTTCTTC. Its protein is CSARGLDPNHNEQFF.